In this sample, the clone carrying this TCR beta chain turned up many times. Noted time point: newly diagnosed GD, antithyroid drugs for less than 3 months. Generation of the TCR library employed RNA extracted from PBMCs. From germline, CDR1 is DFQATT and CDR2 SNEGSKA (reference sequence). The CDR3 spans 11 residues. V lost 6 bases, J lost 1 base, and 3 bases lay in between. CDR3 regions were amplified by Arm-PCR using iRepertoire HTBI primers to build TCR beta libraries. TCRdb re-called the multiplex PCR reads with MiXCR, one entry per CDR3 protein. Here the sample spans hundreds of thousands of distinct CDR3 sequences, less than 20% being singletons. This specimen comes from a study of regulatory T cells in long-lasting Graves disease. These data were also filed under a second study, of T cells in Graves' hyperthyroidism and ophthalmopathy. That publication notes: When the TCR CDR3 underwent first-round RT-PCR, the HTBI primer set was used.

The sequences come from peripheral blood mononuclear cells (PBMCs), collected at new diagnosis, from a patient treated with antithyroid drugs. The source of this sequence is a woman aged 25 to 39 with Graves disease. The rearrangement links TRBV20-1 to TRBJ2-2; no clear D. CDR3 sequence: CSALNTGELFF. In DNA, the CDR3 is TGCAGTGCCCTGAACACCGGGGAGCTGTTTTTT.